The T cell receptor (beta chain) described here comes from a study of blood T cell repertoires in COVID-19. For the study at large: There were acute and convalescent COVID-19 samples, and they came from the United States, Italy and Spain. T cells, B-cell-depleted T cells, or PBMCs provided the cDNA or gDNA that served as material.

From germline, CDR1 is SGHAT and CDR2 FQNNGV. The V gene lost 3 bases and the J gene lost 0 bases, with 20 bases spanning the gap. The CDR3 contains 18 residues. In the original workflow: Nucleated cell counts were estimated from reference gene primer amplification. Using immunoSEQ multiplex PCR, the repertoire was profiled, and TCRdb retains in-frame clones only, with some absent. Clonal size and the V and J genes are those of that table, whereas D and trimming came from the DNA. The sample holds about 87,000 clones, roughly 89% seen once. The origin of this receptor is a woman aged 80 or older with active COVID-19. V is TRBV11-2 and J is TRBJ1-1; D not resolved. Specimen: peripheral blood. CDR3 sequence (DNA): TGTGCCAGCAGCTTTGGCTCGGGGAGTGGACGTCTGAACACTGAAGCTTTCTTT. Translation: CASSFGSGSGRLNTEAFF.